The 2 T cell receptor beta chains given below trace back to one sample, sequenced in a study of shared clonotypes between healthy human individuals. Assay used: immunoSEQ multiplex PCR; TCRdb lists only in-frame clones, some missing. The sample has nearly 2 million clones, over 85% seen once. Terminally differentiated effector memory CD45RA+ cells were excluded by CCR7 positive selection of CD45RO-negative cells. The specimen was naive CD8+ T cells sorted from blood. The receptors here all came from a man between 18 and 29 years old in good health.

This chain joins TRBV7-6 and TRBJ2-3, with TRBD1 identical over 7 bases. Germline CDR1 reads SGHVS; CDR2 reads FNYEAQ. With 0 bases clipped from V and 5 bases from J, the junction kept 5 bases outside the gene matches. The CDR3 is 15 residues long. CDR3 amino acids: CASSLAGGVGDTQYF. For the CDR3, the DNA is TGTGCCAGCAGCTTAGCAGGGGGCGTGGGAGATACGCAGTATTTT.

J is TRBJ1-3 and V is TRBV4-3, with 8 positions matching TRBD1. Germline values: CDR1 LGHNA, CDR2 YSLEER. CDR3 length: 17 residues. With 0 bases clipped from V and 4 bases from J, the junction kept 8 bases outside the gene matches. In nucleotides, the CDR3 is TGCGCCAGCAGCCAAGATCCGTACCGACAGGGGGGAAACACCATATATTTT. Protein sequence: CASSQDPYRQGGNTIYF.